At least ten counts were recorded for the clone carrying this T cell receptor (beta chain). The target antigen is unknown. The sample comes from a study of T cell repertoires in cytomegalovirus infection. Study-level information: In the study, CMV epitopes included recently identified HLA-C-restricted and well-studied HLA-B-restricted ones. In public TCR beta signatures, there were indications of both CMV infection and matching HLA type. Study-wide results and caveats: CMV-specific HLA-C-restricted TCR beta clonotypes dominated the ex vivo response. Individuals carrying CMV plus the relevant HLA were identified by cumulative frequency of public TCR beta families.

Each CDR3 protein gets one entry after TCRdb re-called the reads with MiXCR. The table lists approximately 470,000 distinct CDR3 sequences, about 44% of them singletons, with 35% to 50% in the top ten. CDR1 and CDR2 (germline): SGHTA, FQGNSA. V was trimmed by 2 bases and J by 4 bases, leaving 16 bases between them. The CDR3 has 16 amino acids. The chain combines TRBV7-2 with TRBJ2-3; D tentatively reads TRBD1 or TRBD2 (5 bases each). This receptor was identified in a human donor in good health (CMV status not recorded). Some clones in this sample may be carry-over from other donors' samples. The sample consisted of cultured PBMCs, taken from culture after CMV antigen stimulation. DNA for the CDR3: TGTGCCAGCAGCTTATCAGGGACCACGAGGTCAGATACGCAGTATTTT. Its translation is CASSLSGTTRSDTQYF.